The clone carrying this T cell receptor beta chain has a handful of counts. The antigen remains undetermined. This specimen comes from a study of CD8+ T cells in alopecia areata. The CDR3 length is 11 residues. V dropped 0 bases and J dropped 8 bases, with 7 bases sitting between them. Germline CDR1 is SQVTM and CDR2 is ANQGSEA. Following RNA extraction, reverse transcription yielded cDNA that acted as the sequencing template. The repertoire was sequenced with immunoSEQ multiplex PCR; TCRdb's copy has only in-frame clones and lacks some. The sample carries 90,000 to 150,000 clones, roughly 58% recorded once. The study's findings and limits: Many of the expanded lesional clones endured in scalp and blood while on tofacitinib. Sharing of TCR sequences between patients (possibly for HLA-related reasons) was less clear than in mice.

Treatment noted: oral pan-JAK inhibitor, 5-10 mg twice daily. The gene calls are TRBV29-1 and TRBJ1-2; no reliable D call. The sample was CD8+ T cells sorted from blood, taken at week 4, from a patient treated with tofacitinib. The receptor comes from a human donor with alopecia areata. The CDR3 DNA sequence: TGCAGCGTTGAAGATCTCGGAGGCTACACCTTC. Translation gives CSVEDLGGYTF.